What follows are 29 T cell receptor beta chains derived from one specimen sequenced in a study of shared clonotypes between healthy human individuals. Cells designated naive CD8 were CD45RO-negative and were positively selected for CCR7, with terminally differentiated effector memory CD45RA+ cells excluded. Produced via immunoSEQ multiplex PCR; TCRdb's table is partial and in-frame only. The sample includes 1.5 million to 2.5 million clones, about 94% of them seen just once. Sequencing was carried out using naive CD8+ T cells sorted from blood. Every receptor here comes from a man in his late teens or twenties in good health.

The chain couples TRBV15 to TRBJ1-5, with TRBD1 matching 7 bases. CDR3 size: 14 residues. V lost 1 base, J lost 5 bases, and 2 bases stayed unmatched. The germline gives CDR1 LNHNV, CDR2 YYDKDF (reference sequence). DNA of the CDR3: TGTGCCACCAGCAGAGCAGGGGGGGATCAGCCCCAGCATTTT. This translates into CATSRAGGDQPQHF.

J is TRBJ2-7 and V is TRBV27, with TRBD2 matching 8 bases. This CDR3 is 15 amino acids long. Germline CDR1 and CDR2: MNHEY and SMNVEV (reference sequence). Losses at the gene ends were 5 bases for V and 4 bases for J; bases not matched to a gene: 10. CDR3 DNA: TGTGCCAGCAGTGAGCCCGGGACTAGTCTGTACGAGCAGTACTTC. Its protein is CASSEPGTSLYEQYF.

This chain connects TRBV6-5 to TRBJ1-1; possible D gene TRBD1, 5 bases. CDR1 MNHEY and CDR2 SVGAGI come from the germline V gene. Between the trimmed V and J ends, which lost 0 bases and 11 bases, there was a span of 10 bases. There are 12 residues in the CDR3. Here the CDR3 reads CASSYSGETAFF. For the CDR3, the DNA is TGTGCCAGCAGTTACTCAGGGGAAACGGCTTTCTTT.

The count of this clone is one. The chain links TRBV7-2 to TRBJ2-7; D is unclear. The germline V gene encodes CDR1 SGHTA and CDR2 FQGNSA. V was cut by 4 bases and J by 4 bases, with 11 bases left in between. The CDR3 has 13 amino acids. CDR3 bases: TGTGCCAGCAGCTCCCCGTATGGGTACGAGCAGTACTTC. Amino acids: CASSSPYGYEQYF.

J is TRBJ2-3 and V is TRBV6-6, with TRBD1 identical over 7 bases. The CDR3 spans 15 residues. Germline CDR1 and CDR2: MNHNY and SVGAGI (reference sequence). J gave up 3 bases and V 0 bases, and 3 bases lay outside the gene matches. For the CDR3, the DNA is TGTGCCAGCAGTTACTCGACCAGGGGGACAGATACGCAGTATTTT. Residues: CASSYSTRGTDTQYF.

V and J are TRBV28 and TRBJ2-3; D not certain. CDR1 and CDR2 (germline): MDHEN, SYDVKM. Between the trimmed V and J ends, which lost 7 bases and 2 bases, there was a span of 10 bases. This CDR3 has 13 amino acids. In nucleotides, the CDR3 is TGTGCCAGCACCCCCGCACTCACAGATACGCAGTATTTT. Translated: CASTPALTDTQYF.

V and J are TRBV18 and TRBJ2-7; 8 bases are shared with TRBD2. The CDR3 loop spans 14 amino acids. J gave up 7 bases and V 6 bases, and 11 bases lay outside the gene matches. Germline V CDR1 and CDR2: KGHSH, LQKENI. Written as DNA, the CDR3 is TGTGCCAGCTCCCCCGGAAGCGGGGGAGGGGAGCAGTACTTC. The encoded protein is CASSPGSGGGEQYF.

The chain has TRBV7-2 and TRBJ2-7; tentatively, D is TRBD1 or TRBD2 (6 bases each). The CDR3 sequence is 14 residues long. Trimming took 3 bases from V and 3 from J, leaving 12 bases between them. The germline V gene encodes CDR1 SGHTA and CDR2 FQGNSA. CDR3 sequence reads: CASSFGGGNYEQYF. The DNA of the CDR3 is TGTGCCAGCAGCTTTGGAGGGGGGAACTACGAGCAGTACTTC.

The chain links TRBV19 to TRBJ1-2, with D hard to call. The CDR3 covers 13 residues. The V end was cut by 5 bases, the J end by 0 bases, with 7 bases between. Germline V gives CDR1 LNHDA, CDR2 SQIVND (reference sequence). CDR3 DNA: TGTGCCAGTAGTGTCCAGACTAACTATGGCTACACCTTC. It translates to CASSVQTNYGYTF.

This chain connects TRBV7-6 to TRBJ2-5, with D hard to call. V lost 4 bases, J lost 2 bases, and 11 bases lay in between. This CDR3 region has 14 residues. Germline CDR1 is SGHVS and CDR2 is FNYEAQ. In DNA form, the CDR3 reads TGTGCCAGCAGCTCGGTGGGGATACAAGAGACCCAGTACTTC. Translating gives CASSSVGIQETQYF.

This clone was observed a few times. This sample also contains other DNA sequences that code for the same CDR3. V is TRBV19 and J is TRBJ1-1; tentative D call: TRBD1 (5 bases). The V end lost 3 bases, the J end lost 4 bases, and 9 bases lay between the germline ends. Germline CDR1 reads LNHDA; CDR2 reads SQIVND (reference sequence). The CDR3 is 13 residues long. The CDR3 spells CASSMGVGTEAFF. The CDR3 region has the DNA TGTGCCAGTAGTATGGGGGTGGGCACTGAAGCTTTCTTT.

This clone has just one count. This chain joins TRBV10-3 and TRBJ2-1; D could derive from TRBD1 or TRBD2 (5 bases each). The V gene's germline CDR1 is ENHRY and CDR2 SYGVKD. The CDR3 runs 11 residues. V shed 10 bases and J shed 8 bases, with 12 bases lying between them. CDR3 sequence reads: CASYQGDEQFF. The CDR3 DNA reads TGTGCCAGCTATCAGGGAGATGAGCAGTTCTTC.

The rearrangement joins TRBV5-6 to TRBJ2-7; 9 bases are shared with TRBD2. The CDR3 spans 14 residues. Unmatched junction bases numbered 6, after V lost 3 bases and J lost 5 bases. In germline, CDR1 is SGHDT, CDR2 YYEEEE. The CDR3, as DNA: TGTGCCAGCAGCTGGACTAGCGCAGATAACGAGCAGTACTTC. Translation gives CASSWTSADNEQYF.

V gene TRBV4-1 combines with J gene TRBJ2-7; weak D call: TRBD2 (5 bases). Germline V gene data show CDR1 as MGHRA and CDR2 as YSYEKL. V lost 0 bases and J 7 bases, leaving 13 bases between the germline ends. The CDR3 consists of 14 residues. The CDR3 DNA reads TGCGCCAGCAGCCAAGATACGGGGTTGGGTGAGCAGTACTTC. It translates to CASSQDTGLGEQYF.

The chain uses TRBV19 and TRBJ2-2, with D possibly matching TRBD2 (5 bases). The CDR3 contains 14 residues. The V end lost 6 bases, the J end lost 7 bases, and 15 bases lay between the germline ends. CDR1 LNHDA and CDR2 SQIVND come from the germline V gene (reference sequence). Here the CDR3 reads CASSGRGFSGELFF. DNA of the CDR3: TGTGCCAGTAGCGGACGCGGGTTCAGCGGGGAGCTGTTTTTT.

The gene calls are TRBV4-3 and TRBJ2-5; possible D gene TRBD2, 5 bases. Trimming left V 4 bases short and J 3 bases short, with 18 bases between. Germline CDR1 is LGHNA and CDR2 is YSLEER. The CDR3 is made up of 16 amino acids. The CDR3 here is CASSPSIRGSEETQYF. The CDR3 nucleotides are TGCGCCAGCAGCCCCTCAATCCGAGGGTCTGAAGAGACCCAGTACTTC.

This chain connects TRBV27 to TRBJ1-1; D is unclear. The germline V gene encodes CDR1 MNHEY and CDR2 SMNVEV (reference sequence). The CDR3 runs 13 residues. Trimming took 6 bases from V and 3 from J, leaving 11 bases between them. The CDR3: CASSWVLHTEAFF. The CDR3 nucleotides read TGTGCCAGCAGCTGGGTTTTGCACACTGAAGCTTTCTTT.

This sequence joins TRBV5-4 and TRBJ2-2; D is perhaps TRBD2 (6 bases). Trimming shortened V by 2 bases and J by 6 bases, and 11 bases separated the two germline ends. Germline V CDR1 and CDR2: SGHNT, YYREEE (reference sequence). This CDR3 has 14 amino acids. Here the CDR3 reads CASSFSGGPGELFF. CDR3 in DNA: TGTGCCAGCAGCTTTTCAGGAGGGCCCGGGGAGCTGTTTTTT.

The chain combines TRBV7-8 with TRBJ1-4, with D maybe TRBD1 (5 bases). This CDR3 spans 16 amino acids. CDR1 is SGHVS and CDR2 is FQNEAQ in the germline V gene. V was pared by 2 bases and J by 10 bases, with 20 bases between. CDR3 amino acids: CASSLLEGYGVGKLFF. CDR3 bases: TGTGCCAGCAGCTTACTGGAGGGGTACGGGGTTGGAAAACTGTTTTTT.

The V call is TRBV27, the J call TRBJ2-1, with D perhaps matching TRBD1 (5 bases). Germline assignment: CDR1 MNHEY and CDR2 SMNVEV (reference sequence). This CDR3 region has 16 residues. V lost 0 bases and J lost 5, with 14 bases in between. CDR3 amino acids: CASSLSTGPSNNEQFF. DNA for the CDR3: TGTGCCAGCAGTTTATCTACAGGACCTTCGAACAATGAGCAGTTCTTC.

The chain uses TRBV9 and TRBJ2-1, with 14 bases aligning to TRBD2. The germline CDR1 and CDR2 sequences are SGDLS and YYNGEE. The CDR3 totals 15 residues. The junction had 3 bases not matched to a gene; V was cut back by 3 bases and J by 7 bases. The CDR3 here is CASSDGTSGGNEQFF. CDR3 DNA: TGTGCCAGCAGCGACGGGACTAGCGGGGGTAATGAGCAGTTCTTC. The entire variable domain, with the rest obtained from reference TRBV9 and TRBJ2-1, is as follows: DSGVTQTPKHLITATGQRVTLRCSPRSGDLSVYWYQQSLDQGLQFLIQYYNGEERAKGNILERFSAQQFPDLHSELNLSSLELGDSALYFCASSDGTSGGNEQFFGPGTRLTVL.

CDR3 DNA sequence: TGTGCCAGTAGAGACAGGGGCCTGGGCGAGCAGTACTTC. Its translation is CASRDRGLGEQYF. V gene TRBV19 combines with J gene TRBJ2-7, with 8 bases lining up with TRBD1. Trimming removed 6 bases from V and 6 bases from J; junction bases left unmatched: 7. CDR1 and CDR2 (germline): LNHDA, SQIVND (reference sequence). The CDR3 is made up of 13 amino acids.

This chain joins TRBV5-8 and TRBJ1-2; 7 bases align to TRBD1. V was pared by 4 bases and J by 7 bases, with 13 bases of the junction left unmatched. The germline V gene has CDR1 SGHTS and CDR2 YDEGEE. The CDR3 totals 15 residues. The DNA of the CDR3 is TGTGCCAGCAGCAAAACGGGACAGCCAGACGGTGGCTACACCTTC. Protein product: CASSKTGQPDGGYTF.

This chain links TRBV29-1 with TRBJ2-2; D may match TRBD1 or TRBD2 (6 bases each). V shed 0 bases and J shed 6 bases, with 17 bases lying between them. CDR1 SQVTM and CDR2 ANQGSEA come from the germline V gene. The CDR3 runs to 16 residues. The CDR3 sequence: CSVEEGAGGPPGELFF. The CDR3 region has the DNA TGCAGCGTTGAAGAGGGAGCTGGGGGGCCCCCCGGGGAGCTGTTTTTT.

The CDR3 is CASSLIGTGLGQETQYF. In DNA form, the CDR3 reads TGTGCCAGCAGCCTCATAGGGACAGGGTTGGGGCAAGAGACCCAGTACTTC. The V gene is TRBV7-9, the J gene TRBJ2-5; the match to TRBD1 covers 9 bases. Per the germline V gene, CDR1 is SEHNR and CDR2 is FQNEAQ (reference sequence). V shed 5 bases, J shed 2 bases, and the junction held 12 bases outside the gene matches. The CDR3 is 17 amino acids.

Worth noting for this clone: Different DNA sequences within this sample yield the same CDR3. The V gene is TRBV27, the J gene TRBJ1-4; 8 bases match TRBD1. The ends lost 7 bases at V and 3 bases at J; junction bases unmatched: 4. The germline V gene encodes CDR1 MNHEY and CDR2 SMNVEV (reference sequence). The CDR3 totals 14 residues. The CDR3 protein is CASTPTGANEKLFF. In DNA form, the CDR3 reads TGTGCCAGCACTCCGACAGGGGCTAATGAAAAACTGTTTTTT.

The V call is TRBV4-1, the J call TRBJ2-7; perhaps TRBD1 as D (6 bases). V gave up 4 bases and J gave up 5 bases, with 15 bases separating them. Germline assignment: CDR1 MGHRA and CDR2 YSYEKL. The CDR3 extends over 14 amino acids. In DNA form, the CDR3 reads TGCGCCAGCAGCCTACTAACACAGGGAAACGAGCAGTACTTC. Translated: CASSLLTQGNEQYF.

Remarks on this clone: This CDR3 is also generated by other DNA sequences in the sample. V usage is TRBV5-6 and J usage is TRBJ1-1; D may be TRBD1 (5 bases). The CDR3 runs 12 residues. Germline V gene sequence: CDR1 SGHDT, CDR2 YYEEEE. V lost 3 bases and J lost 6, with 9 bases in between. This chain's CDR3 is CASSWGSAEAFF. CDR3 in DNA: TGTGCCAGCAGCTGGGGGTCAGCTGAAGCTTTCTTT. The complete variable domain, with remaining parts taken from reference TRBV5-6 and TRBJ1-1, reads DAGVTQSPTHLIKTRGQQVTLRCSPKSGHDTVSWYQQALGQGPQFIFQYYEEEERQRGNFPDRFSGHQFPNYSSELNVNALLLGDSALYLCASSWGSAEAFFGQGTRLTVV.

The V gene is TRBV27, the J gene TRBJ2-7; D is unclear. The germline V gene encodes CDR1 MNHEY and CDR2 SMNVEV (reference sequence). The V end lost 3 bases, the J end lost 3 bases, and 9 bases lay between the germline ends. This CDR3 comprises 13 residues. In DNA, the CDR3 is TGTGCCAGCAGTTTGAGGCTTGGCTACGAGCAGTACTTC. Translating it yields CASSLRLGYEQYF.